Listed here are 29 T cell receptor beta chains from one sample, sequenced in a study of cytomegalovirus exposure and HLA in healthy donors. The method was immunoSEQ multiplex PCR; TCRdb's version includes in-frame clones alone and lacks a portion of them. This sample has around 170,000 clones, with around 90% found just once. Input material: PBMCs. These receptors were obtained from a man in his late teens or twenties in good health and CMV-seronegative.

The chain has TRBV10-3 and TRBJ2-2; TRBD2 aligns across 7 bases. The CDR3 is made up of 14 amino acids. V shed 6 bases, J shed 4 bases, and the junction held 5 bases outside the gene matches. CDR1 ENHRY and CDR2 SYGVKD come from the germline V gene. CDR3 nucleotides: TGTGCCATCAGCCCGGGACTACGCACCGGGGAGCTGTTTTTT. Translating gives CAISPGLRTGELFF.

The chain combines TRBV6-5 with TRBJ2-4; TRBD2 is a possible D gene (5 bases). V was pared by 5 bases and J by 1 base, with 6 bases between. The length of the CDR3 is 13 residues. Germline V gene sequence: CDR1 MNHEY, CDR2 SVGAGI. The CDR3 DNA reads TGTGCCAGCAGTGCGGGTGCCAAAAACATTCAGTACTTC. Protein: CASSAGAKNIQYF.

The genes are TRBV5-1 and TRBJ2-2, with D perhaps TRBD1 (5 bases). With 0 bases removed from V and 2 bases from J, the gap between germline ends came to 8 bases. CDR1 is SGHRS, CDR2 YFSETQ, per germline. This CDR3 region has 15 residues. The CDR3 spells CASSLDRRNTGELFF. CDR3 in DNA: TGCGCCAGCAGCTTGGACAGGCGCAACACCGGGGAGCTGTTTTTT.

The gene calls are TRBV5-1 and TRBJ1-4; D unresolved. Germline CDR1 is SGHRS and CDR2 is YFSETQ. Trimming left V 4 bases short and J 0 bases short, with 4 bases between. The CDR3 is 13 residues long. CDR3 amino acids: CASSLATNEKLFF. The CDR3 DNA reads as TGCGCCAGCAGCCTTGCAACTAATGAAAAACTGTTTTTT. Full variable domain (remainder filled in from reference TRBV5-1 and TRBJ1-4): KAGVTQTPRYLIKTRGQQVTLSCSPISGHRSVSWYQQTPGQGLQFLFEYFSETQRNKGNFPGRFSGRQFSNSRSEMNVSTLELGDSALYLCASSLATNEKLFFGSGTQLSVL.

The chain couples TRBV6-5 to TRBJ1-4; 12 positions match TRBD1. The V gene end was trimmed by 6 bases and the J gene end by 8 bases; junction bases not matched to a gene: 10. The CDR3 extends over 16 amino acids. CDR1 MNHEY and CDR2 SVGAGI come from the germline V gene. CDR3 DNA sequence: TGTGCCAGCAGATACGGGACAGGGGGCCGGGAAGAAAAACTGTTTTTT. The encoded protein is CASRYGTGGREEKLFF.

The J gene is TRBJ2-7, the V gene TRBV14, with D possibly TRBD1 on 6 matching bases. The CDR3 loop spans 15 amino acids. V lost 1 base and J lost 6, with 16 bases in between. Germline V CDR1 and CDR2: SGHDN, FVKESK. CDR3 in amino acids: CASSQGSQGFSEQYF. In DNA, the CDR3 is TGTGCCAGCAGCCAAGGAAGCCAGGGGTTCAGCGAGCAGTACTTC.

The J gene is TRBJ1-1, the V gene TRBV6-5; D unresolved. The V end was cut by 7 bases, the J end by 3 bases, with 12 bases between. Germline V gene sequence: CDR1 MNHEY, CDR2 SVGAGI. This CDR3 region has 13 residues. The CDR3 DNA is TGTGCCAGCATCTCCCGAGGGTACACTGAAGCTTTCTTT. This codes for CASISRGYTEAFF.

The chain employs TRBV28 and TRBJ1-2; D gene ambiguous. Trimming took 3 bases from V and 5 from J, leaving 10 bases between them. The CDR3 sequence is 13 residues long. Germline assignment: CDR1 MDHEN and CDR2 SYDVKM. The CDR3 is CASSFRSPYGYTF. CDR3 in DNA: TGTGCCAGCAGTTTTCGGAGTCCTTATGGCTACACCTTC.

In this sample, this clone turned up once. The chain couples TRBV7-2 to TRBJ2-4; D is uncertain. The CDR3 totals 14 residues. The ends were cut back, 5 bases at V and 3 bases at J, with 11 bases in the middle. Germline V gives CDR1 SGHTA, CDR2 FQGNSA. CDR3 amino acids: CASSRGFGKNIQYF. CDR3 coding DNA: TGTGCCAGCAGCCGCGGATTCGGCAAAAACATTCAGTACTTC.

The V gene is TRBV6-5, the J gene TRBJ1-1, with D tentatively TRBD1 (6 bases). Trimming left V 2 bases short and J 0 bases short, with 7 bases between. The length of the CDR3 is 14 residues. Per the germline V gene, CDR1 is MNHEY and CDR2 is SVGAGI. The CDR3 protein is CASSYPGVNTEAFF. CDR3 DNA sequence: TGTGCCAGCAGTTACCCAGGGGTGAACACTGAAGCTTTCTTT.

The rearrangement joins TRBV18 to TRBJ1-6; TRBD1 aligns across 9 bases. J gave up 13 bases and V 3 bases, and 7 bases lay outside the gene matches. CDR1 is KGHSH and CDR2 is LQKENI in the germline V gene. The CDR3 extends over 14 amino acids. Written as DNA, the CDR3 is TGTGCCAGCTCACCGGGGGACAGGGCCTCGCCCCTCCACTTT. Translated, it gives CASSPGDRASPLHF.

This sequence joins TRBV19 and TRBJ2-7; the match to TRBD2 covers 8 bases. This CDR3 is built from 15 residues. The ends lost 5 bases at V and 3 bases at J; junction bases unmatched: 9. Germline CDR1 LNHDA, CDR2 SQIVND (reference sequence). DNA of the CDR3: TGTGCCAGTAGTTCCGGGGGGGCCGGCAGCTACGAGCAGTACTTC. Translation gives CASSSGGAGSYEQYF.

The genes are TRBV6-1 and TRBJ1-5; 9 positions match TRBD1. Germline V gene lookup returns CDR1 MNHNS and CDR2 SASEGT. CDR3 length: 15 residues. With 5 bases clipped from V and 2 bases from J, the junction kept 4 bases outside the gene matches. For the CDR3, the DNA is TGTGCCAGCAGTCGACAGGGGGGAGGCAATCAGCCCCAGCATTTT. Amino acid sequence: CASSRQGGGNQPQHF.

V is TRBV5-1 and J is TRBJ1-2; D unresolved. The CDR3 is 13 amino acids. Germline V CDR1 and CDR2: SGHRS, YFSETQ. Trimming removed 0 bases from V and 2 bases from J, with 5 bases in between. CDR3 sequence: CASSLGENYGYTF. The CDR3 coding sequence is TGCGCCAGCAGCTTGGGAGAAAACTATGGCTACACCTTC.

The V gene is TRBV6-5, the J gene TRBJ2-1; the match to TRBD1 covers 10 bases. V shed 4 bases and J 6 bases; nucleotides not matched to a gene: 3. The CDR3 runs 14 residues. Germline V gives CDR1 MNHEY, CDR2 SVGAGI. CDR3 in amino acids: CASSSRTGGNEQFF. CDR3 bases: TGTGCCAGCAGTTCAAGGACAGGGGGCAATGAGCAGTTCTTC.

The chain links TRBV6-5 to TRBJ2-1, with TRBD2 as a possible D gene (6 bases). Trimming removed 10 bases from V and 0 bases from J, with 13 bases in between. The CDR3 extends over 14 amino acids. In germline, CDR1 is MNHEY, CDR2 SVGAGI. CDR3 sequence: CATRDSDSYNEQFF. As DNA, the CDR3 is TGTGCCACCCGGGACTCAGACTCCTACAATGAGCAGTTCTTC.

The J gene is TRBJ1-1, the V gene TRBV2; D is perhaps TRBD1 (6 bases). Looked up from germline, CDR1 is SNHLY and CDR2 is FYNNEI. V was pared by 4 bases and J by 4 bases, with 10 bases between. This CDR3 is 13 amino acids long. The CDR3 sequence is CASSVDRRTEAFF. The CDR3 DNA reads TGTGCCAGCAGTGTTGACAGGCGCACTGAAGCTTTCTTT. Using reference TRBV2 and TRBJ1-1 for the parts outside the CDR3, the full variable domain is EPEVTQTPSHQVTQMGQEVILRCVPISNHLYFYWYRQILGQKVEFLVSFYNNEISEKSEIFDDQFSVERPDGSNFTLKIRSTKLEDSAMYFCASSVDRRTEAFFGQGTRLTVV.

The chain joins TRBV18 to TRBJ1-5; a weak D match, TRBD1 (6 bases). This CDR3 contains 16 residues. CDR1 is KGHSH and CDR2 is LQKENI in the germline V gene. V lost 3 bases, J lost 3 bases, and 15 bases lay in between. In nucleotides, the CDR3 is TGTGCCAGCTCACCCTTTGGCACAGGGAACAATCAGCCCCAGCATTTT. Amino acids: CASSPFGTGNNQPQHF.

In its sample, this clone was seen once. V and J are TRBV28 and TRBJ1-5; D gene uncertain. V shed 6 bases and J shed 2 bases, with 11 bases lying between them. Germline CDR1 reads MDHEN; CDR2 reads SYDVKM. The CDR3 contains 14 residues. The CDR3 DNA reads TGTGCCAGCAGGCTTCCACTGGGCAATCAGCCCCAGCATTTT. Its protein is CASRLPLGNQPQHF. The full variable domain, with the rest looked up from reference TRBV28 and TRBJ1-5, is DVKVTQSSRYLVKRTGEKVFLECVQDMDHENMFWYRQDPGLGLRLIYFSYDVKMKEKGDIPEGYSVSREKKERFSLILESASTNQTSMYLCASRLPLGNQPQHFGDGTRLSIL.

The chain recombines TRBV5-1 with TRBJ1-6; 7 bases line up with TRBD1. The germline CDR1 and CDR2 sequences are SGHRS and YFSETQ. The CDR3 is made up of 15 amino acids. V dropped 4 bases and J dropped 9; count of bases not matched to a gene: 10. The CDR3 loop reads CASSDQQGMSSPLHF. CDR3 in DNA: TGCGCCAGCAGCGACCAACAGGGGATGTCTTCACCCCTCCACTTT.

The J gene is TRBJ2-3, the V gene TRBV1; the table calls TRBD1, which could not be checked here. TRBV1 is tagged as a pseudogene. The CDR3 spans 14 residues. DNA for the CDR3: TGCACCAGCAGATTTAAGGGGGCACACTATACGCAGTATTTT. Translation gives CTSRFKGAHYTQYF.

This chain uses TRBV5-4 with TRBJ2-7; 15 nucleotides align to TRBD2. The CDR3 sequence is 16 residues long. V dropped 4 bases and J dropped 5; count of bases not matched to a gene: 7. Germline assignment: CDR1 SGHNT and CDR2 YYREEE (reference sequence). The CDR3 bases are TGTGCCAGCAGCCGATTAGGACTAGCGGGAGGGGACGAGCAGTACTTC. Translating it yields CASSRLGLAGGDEQYF.

The chain links TRBV11-2 to TRBJ1-4; TRBD1 might be the D (6 bases). The CDR3 is made up of 15 amino acids. The V end lost 4 bases, the J end lost 10 bases, and 19 bases lay between the germline ends. From germline, CDR1 is SGHAT and CDR2 FQNNGV. The CDR3 loop reads CASSSNTQGGRKLFF. For the CDR3, the DNA is TGTGCCAGCAGCTCCAATACACAGGGCGGGCGAAAACTGTTTTTT.

The chain links TRBV19 to TRBJ2-7; D ambiguous. Germline loops: CDR1 LNHDA, CDR2 SQIVND (reference sequence). This CDR3 is 12 amino acids long. V lost 9 bases and J 2 bases, leaving 11 bases between the germline ends. In nucleotides, the CDR3 is TGTGCCAGGTTTGATGGCCCCTACGAGCAGTACTTC. Translation gives CARFDGPYEQYF.

The table lists this clone with a few counts. This sequence joins TRBV7-9 and TRBJ2-7; no firm D call. The germline gives CDR1 SEHNR, CDR2 FQNEAQ (reference sequence). V was shortened by 6 bases and J by 0 bases, with 3 bases between the two germline ends. CDR3 size: 11 residues. The CDR3 region is CASRSSYEQYF. The DNA for the CDR3 is TGTGCCAGCAGGAGCTCCTACGAGCAGTACTTC.

This clone showed up just once. This sample also contains other DNA sequences that code for the same CDR3. This sequence joins TRBV29-1 and TRBJ2-5; 9 nucleotides line up with TRBD1. CDR1 is SQVTM and CDR2 is ANQGSEA in the germline V gene. With V trimmed by 1 base and J by 2 bases, 2 bases remained unmatched. This CDR3 has 14 residues. CDR3 DNA: TGCAGCGTTGAAGGGACAGGGGCACAAGAGACCCAGTACTTC. Its translation is CSVEGTGAQETQYF.

The genes are TRBV5-1 and TRBJ2-2, with D uncertain. V dropped 3 bases and J dropped 4 bases, with 10 bases sitting between them. The CDR3 covers 14 residues. Germline V lookup: CDR1 SGHRS, CDR2 YFSETQ. CDR3 DNA sequence: TGCGCCAGCAGCTCCGAACTATTCACCGGGGAGCTGTTTTTT. This encodes CASSSELFTGELFF.

The rearrangement joins TRBV5-6 to TRBJ2-7; 10 bases match TRBD2. The CDR3 contains 15 residues. CDR1 and CDR2 from the germline V gene are SGHDT and YYEEEE. V lost 5 bases and J lost 5; bases outside the gene matches: 10. The CDR3 reads CASRAPSGRFHEQYF. In DNA form, the CDR3 reads TGTGCCAGCAGGGCGCCTAGCGGGAGATTCCACGAGCAGTACTTC.

The count of this clone is one. V and J are TRBV2 and TRBJ2-2; tentatively, D is TRBD2 (6 bases). This CDR3 has 12 residues. The germline CDR1 and CDR2 sequences are SNHLY and FYNNEI. The germline V and J ends were trimmed by 5 bases and 7 bases, with 8 bases remaining between them. The CDR3 DNA reads TGTGCCAGCAGTTTGCGGGGCGGGGAGCTGTTTTTT. It is translated as CASSLRGGELFF.